The 29 T cell receptor beta chains reported below all come from one sample, sequenced in a study of blood T cell repertoires in COVID-19. Sequencing used immunoSEQ multiplex PCR; TCRdb keeps in-frame clones, though not all of them. The sample shows 95,000 or so clones, less than 85% of them seen only once. Sequencing was carried out using peripheral blood. The source of these receptors is a human donor in a cohort sampled during active COVID-19.

In regard to this clone: Other DNA sequences in this sample translate to the same CDR3. The chain uses TRBV24-1 and TRBJ1-1; a weak D match, TRBD1 (6 bases). The ends were cut back, 1 base at V and 5 bases at J, with 7 bases in the middle. The CDR3 has 13 residues. CDR1 is KGHDR, CDR2 SFDVKD, per germline. In DNA, the CDR3 is TGTGCCACCAGTGATTTAAGGGGGACTGAAGCTTTCTTT. This codes for CATSDLRGTEAFF.

V and J are TRBV2 and TRBJ2-7, with D maybe TRBD2 (5 bases). The V gene's germline CDR1 is SNHLY and CDR2 FYNNEI. The CDR3 has 13 residues. V was pared by 2 bases and J by 3 bases, with 8 bases between. The DNA for the CDR3 is TGTGCCAGCAGTGAAACTAGATACTACGAGCAGTACTTC. Encoded protein: CASSETRYYEQYF.

V gene TRBV5-4 combines with J gene TRBJ1-2; 7 nucleotides align to TRBD1. Per germline, CDR1 SGHNT and CDR2 YYREEE (reference sequence). This CDR3 comprises 15 residues. Losses at the gene ends were 3 bases for V and 8 bases for J; bases not matched to a gene: 13. The CDR3 sequence: CASSWNRQGALGYTF. Written as DNA, the CDR3 is TGTGCCAGCAGCTGGAACCGACAGGGCGCGCTCGGCTACACCTTC.

A single count supports this clone. The chain links TRBV28 to TRBJ1-2; tentative D call: TRBD1 (6 bases). The germline V and J ends were trimmed by 5 bases and 3 bases, with 10 bases remaining between them. This CDR3 contains 13 residues. Germline V gives CDR1 MDHEN, CDR2 SYDVKM. The CDR3 sequence is CASSPTGYYGYTF. In DNA form, the CDR3 reads TGTGCCAGCAGTCCGACAGGCTACTATGGCTACACCTTC.

The J gene is TRBJ2-7, the V gene TRBV6-5; TRBD1 matches 9 bases. Looked up from germline, CDR1 is MNHEY and CDR2 is SVGAGI. V lost 5 bases, J lost 7 bases, and 9 bases stayed unmatched. The CDR3 extends over 14 amino acids. CDR3 sequence reads: CASSRNRGTGEQYF. The CDR3 nucleotides are TGTGCCAGCAGTAGAAATCGAGGGACAGGGGAGCAGTACTTC.

In this sample, this clone turned up a few times. The rearrangement links TRBV5-1 to TRBJ2-3, with 9 bases matching TRBD1. Trimming removed 1 base from V and 0 bases from J; junction bases left unmatched: 6. Germline V gene lookup returns CDR1 SGHRS and CDR2 YFSETQ. This CDR3 is 17 amino acids long. In DNA, the CDR3 is TGCGCCAGCAGCTTGTTATCGACAGGGGGGAGCACAGATACGCAGTATTTT. Residues: CASSLLSTGGSTDTQYF.

This sequence joins TRBV3-1 (or the pseudogene TRBV3-2) and TRBJ1-2; 7 bases fit TRBD1. Trimming took 4 bases from V and 6 from J; bases not matched to a gene: 20. Looked up from germline, CDR1 is LGHDT and CDR2 is YNNKEL (reference sequence). The CDR3 length is 18 residues. Here the CDR3 DNA reads TGTGCCAGCAGCCCCCAAGTTTCGCCAATCGACAGGGAGGATGGCTACACCTTC. Amino acid sequence: CASSPQVSPIDREDGYTF.

The DNA for the CDR3 is TGTGCCAGCGGGGGACAGGGAAACAATTCACCCCTCCACTTT. It is translated as CASGGQGNNSPLHF. V is TRBV27 and J is TRBJ1-6, with 9 bases aligning to TRBD1. CDR1 is MNHEY and CDR2 is SMNVEV in the germline V gene (reference sequence). The CDR3 has 14 amino acids. V trimming: 8 bases; J trimming: 7 bases; junction bases outside the gene matches: 6.

The rearrangement links TRBV11-2 to TRBJ2-1, with 12 nucleotides matching TRBD2. This CDR3 has 15 amino acids. Germline V gene lookup returns CDR1 SGHAT and CDR2 FQNNGV. V dropped 4 bases and J dropped 4; count of bases not matched to a gene: 2. The CDR3 is CASSSGLAGYNEQFF. The CDR3 DNA reads TGTGCCAGCAGCTCCGGACTAGCGGGGTACAATGAGCAGTTCTTC.

V usage is TRBV14 and J usage is TRBJ1-1, with 7 bases fitting TRBD1. Losses at the gene ends were 3 bases for V and 4 bases for J; bases not matched to a gene: 8. Germline assignment: CDR1 SGHDN and CDR2 FVKESK. There are 15 residues in the CDR3. CDR3 loop: CASSHQTGAGTEAFF. Written as DNA, the CDR3 is TGTGCCAGCAGCCACCAAACAGGGGCGGGCACTGAAGCTTTCTTT.

This sequence joins TRBV5-6 and TRBJ1-2; maybe TRBD1 (6 bases). The CDR3 extends over 14 amino acids. CDR1 is SGHDT and CDR2 is YYEEEE in the germline V gene. The V end was cut by 0 bases, the J end by 2 bases, with 8 bases between. The CDR3 DNA sequence: TGTGCCAGCAGCTTGGGCGGACAGAACTATGGCTACACCTTC. Translating it yields CASSLGGQNYGYTF.

The J gene is TRBJ2-2, the V gene TRBV9; 7 nucleotides match TRBD1. This CDR3 is built from 16 residues. Germline V lookup: CDR1 SGDLS, CDR2 YYNGEE. The ends lost 0 bases at V and 4 bases at J; junction bases unmatched: 6. The CDR3 DNA is TGTGCCAGCAGCGTAGGACAGGGTTCGGCCACCGGGGAGCTGTTTTTT. It codes for CASSVGQGSATGELFF.

The J gene is TRBJ2-2, the V gene TRBV12-3 or TRBV12-4, with 9 bases aligning to TRBD1. V lost 6 bases and J lost 6; bases outside the gene matches: 2. This CDR3 has 13 amino acids. The CDR3 bases are TGTGCCAGCAGGCGACAGGGGGCCGGGGAGCTGTTTTTT. Its translation is CASRRQGAGELFF.

Of note for this clone: This sample also contains other DNA sequences that code for the same CDR3. The chain recombines TRBV12-3 or TRBV12-4 with TRBJ2-7; D is possibly TRBD2 (5 bases). CDR3 length equals 11 residues. Deletions cut 6 bases from V and 3 bases from J, with 6 bases between. Here the CDR3 DNA reads TGTGCCAGCAGCAGCGGCTACGAGCAGTACTTC. This encodes CASSSGYEQYF.

The J gene is TRBJ2-3, the V gene TRBV19; 10 bases align to TRBD1. Losses at the gene ends were 5 bases for V and 4 bases for J; bases not matched to a gene: 0. Germline CDR1 and CDR2: LNHDA and SQIVND (reference sequence). This CDR3 has 13 amino acids. The CDR3 DNA reads TGTGCCAGTAGTGGACAGGGGGCAGATACGCAGTATTTT. It specifies CASSGQGADTQYF.

V gene TRBV5-4 combines with J gene TRBJ2-1; 8 bases agree with TRBD2. The CDR3 has 14 amino acids. CDR1 SGHNT and CDR2 YYREEE come from the germline V gene (reference sequence). With V trimmed by 1 base and J by 7 bases, 4 bases remained unmatched. This chain's CDR3 is CASSLSGGSNEQFF. CDR3 bases: TGTGCCAGCAGCTTGTCGGGGGGGTCAAATGAGCAGTTCTTC.

The genes are TRBV6-5 and TRBJ1-1; TRBD1 is a possible D gene (6 bases). Trimming took off 0 bases at V and 5 bases at J, with 10 bases between the two ends. The CDR3 consists of 14 residues. From germline, CDR1 is MNHEY and CDR2 SVGAGI. The CDR3 sequence: CASSYSERGTEAFF. CDR3 DNA sequence: TGTGCCAGCAGTTACTCGGAGAGGGGGACTGAAGCTTTCTTT.

The chain uses TRBV3-1 (or the pseudogene TRBV3-2) and TRBJ1-4, with 9 positions matching TRBD1. The germline V gene encodes CDR1 LGHDT and CDR2 YNNKEL (reference sequence). The CDR3 extends over 17 amino acids. Unmatched junction bases numbered 8, after V lost 3 bases and J lost 3 bases. In DNA, the CDR3 is TGTGCCAGCAGCCATAAGAACAGGGGGCTGTCTAATGAAAAACTGTTTTTT. Amino acid sequence: CASSHKNRGLSNEKLFF.

This clone appeared once. The chain joins TRBV3-1 (or the pseudogene TRBV3-2) to TRBJ2-5; 10 nucleotides align to TRBD2. From germline, CDR1 is LGHDT and CDR2 YNNKEL (reference sequence). The CDR3 is made up of 15 amino acids. The V segment lost 8 bases and the J segment 2 bases; nucleotides outside the gene matches: 8. CDR3 in DNA: TGTGCCAGCGAACCGGCTAGCGGGGGTCAAGAGACCCAGTACTTC. It is translated as CASEPASGGQETQYF.

The chain joins TRBV6-5 to TRBJ2-1; D unresolved. V lost 1 base to trimming and J lost 5 bases, with 3 bases between them. Germline V CDR1 and CDR2: MNHEY, SVGAGI. This CDR3 comprises 12 residues. The CDR3 coding sequence is TGTGCCAGCAGTTACTTAGACAATGAGCAGTTCTTC. Amino acids: CASSYLDNEQFF.

The rearrangement uses TRBV5-1 and TRBJ2-7; no definite D call. The CDR3 sequence is 12 residues long. Per germline, CDR1 SGHRS and CDR2 YFSETQ. Trimming took 4 bases from V and 2 from J, leaving 7 bases between them. The CDR3 region is CASSASPYEQYF. The CDR3 DNA reads TGCGCCAGCAGCGCTAGTCCCTACGAGCAGTACTTC.

The V gene is TRBV28, the J gene TRBJ2-3; 8 bases line up with TRBD2. The CDR3 is 14 amino acids. Germline V gene data show CDR1 as MDHEN and CDR2 as SYDVKM. J was trimmed by 1 base and V by 4 bases; bases with no gene match: 1. CDR3 residues: CASSSLAGTDTQYF. As DNA, the CDR3 is TGTGCCAGCAGTTCACTAGCGGGCACAGATACGCAGTATTTT.

The V gene is TRBV19, the J gene TRBJ1-1; possibly TRBD1 for D (5 bases). V was trimmed by 6 bases and J by 0 bases, leaving 14 bases between them. Germline lookup yields CDR1 LNHDA and CDR2 SQIVND (reference sequence). The CDR3 totals 15 residues. This CDR3 is CASRPQGTMNTEAFF. Written as DNA, the CDR3 is TGTGCCAGTAGGCCGCAGGGTACCATGAACACTGAAGCTTTCTTT.

The V call is TRBV5-1, the J call TRBJ1-1, with D possibly being TRBD1 (6 bases). CDR3 length: 16 amino acids. V lost 3 bases, J lost 1 base, and 16 bases lay in between. Germline assignment: CDR1 SGHRS and CDR2 YFSETQ. The CDR3 sequence: CASSSTTTGRNTEAFF. The CDR3 nucleotides read TGCGCCAGCAGCTCTACCACGACAGGTCGGAACACTGAAGCTTTCTTT.

The chain couples TRBV28 to TRBJ2-4, with D tentatively TRBD2 (5 bases). The V and J ends lost 2 bases and 7 bases respectively, with 9 bases between them. Germline V gene lookup returns CDR1 MDHEN and CDR2 SYDVKM. This CDR3 is built from 13 residues. The CDR3 nucleotides are TGTGCCAGCAGTTTACCGGGGTCGAACATTCAGTACTTC. This encodes CASSLPGSNIQYF.

V gene TRBV2 combines with J gene TRBJ1-1; TRBD1 agrees at 8 bases. The junction had 2 bases not matched to a gene; V was cut back by 6 bases and J by 2 bases. This CDR3 spans 13 amino acids. Germline V gives CDR1 SNHLY, CDR2 FYNNEI. The CDR3 spells CASRGQANTEAFF. The CDR3 coding sequence is TGTGCCAGCAGGGGACAGGCTAACACTGAAGCTTTCTTT. Variable domain in full (rest from reference TRBV2 and TRBJ1-1): EPEVTQTPSHQVTQMGQEVILRCVPISNHLYFYWYRQILGQKVEFLVSFYNNEISEKSEIFDDQFSVERPDGSNFTLKIRSTKLEDSAMYFCASRGQANTEAFFGQGTRLTVV.

The rearrangement joins TRBV9 to TRBJ2-3; D is unresolved. Germline loops: CDR1 SGDLS, CDR2 YYNGEE. CDR3 length: 16 residues. The ends were cut back, 2 bases at V and 5 bases at J, with 18 bases in the middle. The CDR3 DNA reads TGTGCCAGCAGCGTGAATAGTTTACCCCCGGGAGATACGCAGTATTTT. Its protein product is CASSVNSLPPGDTQYF.

The chain links TRBV6-2 or TRBV6-3 to TRBJ1-5; TRBD1 aligns across 10 bases. CDR3 length: 18 amino acids. Germline CDR1 reads MNHEY; CDR2 reads SVGEGT. V shed 2 bases, J shed 0 bases, and the junction held 7 bases outside the gene matches. The DNA of the CDR3 is TGTGCCAGCAGTTACAGACAGGGGGCCGTACTTAGCAATCAGCCCCAGCATTTT. Its translation is CASSYRQGAVLSNQPQHF.

The chain uses TRBV2 and TRBJ2-7; perhaps TRBD1 as D (5 bases). The length of the CDR3 is 12 residues. V lost 6 bases and J 5 bases, leaving 11 bases between the germline ends. Germline values: CDR1 SNHLY, CDR2 FYNNEI. This chain's CDR3 is CASRETGHEQYF. The CDR3 DNA reads TGTGCCAGCAGGGAAACAGGACACGAGCAGTACTTC.